The rows below give T cell receptor beta chains drawn from one sample of a study of PD-1 blockade in classical Hodgkin lymphoma. Profiling relied on immunoSEQ multiplex PCR, and the TCRdb table lists in-frame clones only, not all of them. The table lists tens of thousands of clones, about three quarters of them singletons. The sample was peripheral blood mononuclear cells (PBMCs), taken at baseline. The receptors here all came from a human donor with classical Hodgkin lymphoma. Each CDR3 is given with its conserved first and last residue. D genes are given only for firm matches. The size field is filled for only some rows; it gives once, few, many or a size class.

D,J,size,length,V,DNA,CDR3
-,TRBJ1-2,-,12,TRBV5-8,TGTGCCAGCAGAGTGACAGAGAGCGGCTACACCTTC,CASRVTESGYTF
-,TRBJ1-5,-,16,TRBV4-2,TGTGCCAGCAGCCAAGATTTAACAGATAGCAATCAGCCCCAGCATTTT,CASSQDLTDSNQPQHF
-,TRBJ2-7,-,14,TRBV29-1,TGCAGCGTGACGGGCGGATCGACCTCCTACGAGCAGTACTTC,CSVTGGSTSYEQYF
TRBD2,TRBJ2-1,-,16,TRBV6-6,TGTGCCAGCAGTTACCCCGGACTAGCGGGAGTTCATGAGCAGTTCTTC,CASSYPGLAGVHEQFF
TRBD2,TRBJ2-1,few,15,TRBV19,TGTGCCAGTAGTGTAGGCCTAGCGGGTATCAATGAGCAGTTCTTC,CASSVGLAGINEQFF
-,TRBJ1-1,-,15,TRBV13,TGTGCCAGCAGCTTAGATCCAGGGAGGAACACTGAAGCTTTCTTT,CASSLDPGRNTEAFF
-,TRBJ1-1,-,14,TRBV5-1,TGCGCCAGCAGCTTGGGGGGTACGAACACTGAAGCTTTCTTT,CASSLGGTNTEAFF
-,TRBJ2-7,once,15,TRBV4-1,TGCGCCAGCAGCCAGGAGACCTACACTCACTACGAGCAGTACTTC,CASSQETYTHYEQYF
TRBD1,TRBJ1-2,-,13,TRBV6-6,TGTGCCAGCAGGGGGACAGGGTATGGTGGCTACACCTTC,CASRGTGYGGYTF
-,TRBJ1-3,-,16,TRBV29-1,TGCAGCGTTGAAGATCTTGGATCGGGTACTGGAAACACCATATATTTT,CSVEDLGSGTGNTIYF
-,TRBJ1-1,many,13,TRBV7-2,TGTGCCAGCAGCTTCGCAGGGAACACTGAAGCTTTCTTT,CASSFAGNTEAFF
TRBD2,TRBJ2-1,few,14,TRBV27,TGTGCCAGCAGTTACGCTAGCGGGAGTCCTGAGCAGTTCTTC,CASSYASGSPEQFF
-,TRBJ2-2,-,13,TRBV29-1,TGCAGCGTTGAACCAACAGGCACCGGGGAGCTGTTTTTT,CSVEPTGTGELFF
TRBD2,TRBJ2-2,-,15,TRBV5-1,TGCGCCAGCACCGGGGGGTCCGGGGACACCGGGGAGCTGTTTTTT,CASTGGSGDTGELFF
-,TRBJ2-2,-,15,TRBV5-1,TGCGCCAGCAGCTTCGGCAGGATGGGGACCGGGGAGCTGTTTTTT,CASSFGRMGTGELFF
-,TRBJ1-6,-,15,TRBV30,TGTGCCTGGAGTAAAGGGGCTACATATAATTCACCCCTCCACTTT,CAWSKGATYNSPLHF
TRBD1,TRBJ1-2,-,15,TRBV27,TGTGCCAGCAGGGAGACAGGGGTAACCCACTATGGCTACACCTTC,CASRETGVTHYGYTF
-,TRBJ1-5,-,14,TRBV7-9,TGTGCCAGCGCGAGGCCCGGAGCCAATCAGCCCCAGCATTTT,CASARPGANQPQHF
-,TRBJ1-2,-,15,TRBV2,TGTGCCAGCAGTGTTGCGAGGTGGAGCACGCATGGCTACACCTTC,CASSVARWSTHGYTF
-,TRBJ2-3,-,15,TRBV19,TGTGCCAGTAGTATTCTCGGGAGCGGATCAGATACGCAGTATTTT,CASSILGSGSDTQYF
-,TRBJ1-2,once,15,TRBV5-6,TGTGCCAGCAGCGAGGTGGAAGTGGGCTTTGTCGGCTACACCTTC,CASSEVEVGFVGYTF
-,TRBJ2-7,-,15,TRBV4-2,TGTGCCAGCAGCCGCAGCTATCTAGAAACCTACGAGCAGTACTTC,CASSRSYLETYEQYF
-,TRBJ1-2,-,14,TRBV2,TGTGCCAGCAGTGCCTTAGGGGGGTACGATGGCTACACCTTC,CASSALGGYDGYTF
-,TRBJ1-1,once,12,TRBV5-5,TGTGCCAGCAGCTTGGTGCCAATTGAAGCTTTCTTT,CASSLVPIEAFF